This entry concerns a single T cell receptor (beta chain). Its antigen is unknown. From the 5' RACE reads, TCRdb called clonotypes with MiXCR, one entry per CDR3 protein. The data hold 1.5 million to 2 million distinct CDR3 sequences, with about 32% observed a single time. This CDR3 has 13 residues. J gave up 8 bases and V 6 bases, and 8 bases lay outside the gene matches. The germline CDR1 and CDR2 sequences are MNHEY and SVGEGT. The sample comes from a study of identical twins. General study findings and limits: Abundant beta clonotypes from cord blood had fewer insertions, unlike memory repertoires, which showed none. The presence of invariant MAIT and iNKT cells could partly confound analyses of zero-insertion sequences.

Sequenced input: cord blood. The source is a newborn girl in good health. The V call is TRBV6-2 or TRBV6-3, the J call TRBJ2-3; 7 bases agree with TRBD2. The CDR3 DNA follows: TGTGCCAGCAGACCTAGGACTAGAGCTACGCAGTATTTT. This codes for CASRPRTRATQYF.